These 7 T cell receptor beta chains share one sample of origin, sequenced in a study of blood T cell repertoires in COVID-19. The table came from immunoSEQ multiplex PCR; TCRdb's copy has only in-frame clones and leaves some out. Here the sample spans 300,000 to 450,000 clones, about 87% being singletons. Sample: PBMCs or T cells enriched from blood (not recorded which). The receptors come from a man in his thirties or forties who had recovered from COVID-19.

In its sample, this clone was seen once. The V and J genes are TRBV4-1 and TRBJ1-1; possible D gene TRBD1, 5 bases. Trimming took off 8 bases at V and 1 base at J, with 17 bases between the two ends. Germline CDR1 reads MGHRA; CDR2 reads YSYEKL. This CDR3 comprises 15 residues. CDR3 protein: CASGQGWGGNTEAFF. The CDR3 DNA follows: TGCGCCAGCGGACAAGGGTGGGGGGGGAACACTGAAGCTTTCTTT.

The V and J genes are TRBV10-3 and TRBJ2-7; possibly TRBD1 for D (6 bases). V was clipped by 6 bases and J by 6 bases, with 15 bases between them. CDR1 is ENHRY, CDR2 SYGVKD, per germline. The CDR3 consists of 13 residues. CDR3 nucleotide sequence: TGTGCCATCAGGGGTTTACAGGGTTCCGAGCAGTACTTC. Its translation is CAIRGLQGSEQYF.

The chain is built from TRBV2 and TRBJ1-5; D may be TRBD1 (6 bases). Trimming pared 5 bases from V and 7 bases from J, leaving 12 bases between. Germline loops: CDR1 SNHLY, CDR2 FYNNEI. The CDR3 runs 13 residues. CDR3: CASSRYRDQPQHF. The CDR3 bases are TGTGCCAGCAGTCGTTACAGGGACCAGCCCCAGCATTTT.

The gene calls are TRBV27 and TRBJ1-1; D not certain. The germline CDR1 and CDR2 sequences are MNHEY and SMNVEV (reference sequence). The ends were cut back, 6 bases at V and 7 bases at J, with 21 bases in the middle. CDR3 length equals 15 residues. The CDR3 sequence is CASSPSGPLAREAFF. For the CDR3, the DNA is TGTGCCAGCAGCCCCTCGGGTCCTCTGGCGCGTGAAGCTTTCTTT.

The chain joins TRBV19 to TRBJ1-5, with a tentative D call TRBD1 (6 bases). V lost 8 bases and J 0 bases, leaving 8 bases between the germline ends. The length of the CDR3 is 13 residues. Germline CDR1 and CDR2: LNHDA and SQIVND (reference sequence). Here the CDR3 reads CASRDISNQPQHF. CDR3 in DNA: TGTGCCAGTCGGGACATTAGCAATCAGCCCCAGCATTTT.

The genes are TRBV10-3 and TRBJ2-1; 15 bases map to TRBD2. The CDR3 sequence is 17 residues long. Germline CDR1 ENHRY, CDR2 SYGVKD. The trim removed 5 bases at V and 8 bases at J, leaving 10 bases unmatched. The CDR3 region has the DNA TGTGCCATCAGTTCCCGGACTAGCGGGGGGGCTCTGTATGAGCAGTTCTTC. Translation gives CAISSRTSGGALYEQFF.

The CDR3 coding sequence is TGTGCCAGTATGATGTTGGGTCAGGGAGGGGAAAAACTGTTTTTT. This encodes CASMMLGQGGEKLFF. V gene TRBV19 combines with J gene TRBJ1-4, with a possible D match to TRBD1 (5 bases). V lost 7 bases to trimming and J lost 8 bases, with 20 bases between them. Germline CDR1 is LNHDA and CDR2 is SQIVND (reference sequence). The length of the CDR3 is 15 residues. Supplemented by reference TRBV19 and TRBJ1-4, the full variable domain reads DGGITQSPKYLFRKEGQNVTLSCEQNLNHDAMYWYRQDPGQGLRLIYYSQIVNDFQKGDIAEGYSVSREKKESFPLTVTSAQKNPTAFYLCASMMLGQGGEKLFFGSGTQLSVL.